This TCR beta chain is drawn from a study of blood T cell repertoires in COVID-19. Background on the study: Material from acute and convalescent COVID-19 was sourced from the United States, Italy and Spain.

V lost 4 bases and J lost 7; bases outside the gene matches: 10. The CDR3 is 15 amino acids. CDR1 is SGHTA, CDR2 FQGTGA, per germline. Seattle enrolled patients during active infection and tracked them longitudinally. This clone has just a few counts. Methods used by the authors: Amplified reference gene primers provided the basis for estimating nucleated cell counts. Some clones are missing from TCRdb's copy, which holds only in-frame ones; the method was immunoSEQ multiplex PCR. V and J calls and clone size are those listed in that table; D and trimming were worked out from the DNA. The sample shows roughly 90,000 clones, approximately 86% of them seen only once.

This chain uses TRBV7-3 with TRBJ2-1; 7 bases are a match to TRBD2. The material sequenced was peripheral blood. The clonotype originates from a woman aged 80 or over with COVID-19, enrolled during active disease. The CDR3 is CASSSRSGVGNEQFF. In DNA form, the CDR3 reads TGTGCCAGCAGCTCAAGGAGCGGGGTTGGGAATGAGCAGTTCTTC.